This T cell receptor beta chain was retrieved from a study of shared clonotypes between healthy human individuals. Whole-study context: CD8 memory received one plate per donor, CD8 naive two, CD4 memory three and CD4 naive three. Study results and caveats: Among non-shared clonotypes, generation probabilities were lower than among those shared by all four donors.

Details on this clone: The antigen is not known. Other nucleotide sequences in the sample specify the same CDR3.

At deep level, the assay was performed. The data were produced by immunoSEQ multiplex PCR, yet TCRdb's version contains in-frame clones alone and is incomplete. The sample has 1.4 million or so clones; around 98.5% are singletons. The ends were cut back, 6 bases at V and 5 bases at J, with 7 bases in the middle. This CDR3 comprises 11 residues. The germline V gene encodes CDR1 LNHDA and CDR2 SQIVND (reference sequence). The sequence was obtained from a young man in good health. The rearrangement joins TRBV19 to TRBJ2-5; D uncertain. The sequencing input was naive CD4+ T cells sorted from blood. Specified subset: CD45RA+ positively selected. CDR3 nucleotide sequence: TGTGCCAGTAGCCCGGGTGAGACCCAGTACTTC. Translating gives CASSPGETQYF.